These T cell receptor beta chains were read from a single sample in a study of shared clonotypes between healthy human individuals. Measured with immunoSEQ multiplex PCR; TCRdb has only the in-frame clones, and not every one. The sample shows roughly 550,000 clones, 95% of them seen only once. The sequenced sample was naive CD8+ T cells sorted from blood. The receptors were gathered from a woman aged 30 to 39 in good health. The CDR3 runs from the conserved cysteine through the conserved F or W. D genes are given only for firm matches. Only some rows state a clone size, as once, few, many or a class for expanded clones.

-,TRBD2,TRBJ2-3,TRBV19,16,TGTGCCAGTAGTAAATTGCTAGCGGGAGGGACAGATACGCAGTATTTT,CASSKLLAGGTDTQYF
-,-,TRBJ2-5,TRBV28,14,TGTGCCAGCACCCCCGTTGGGGGGTACGAGACCCAGTACTTC,CASTPVGGYETQYF
-,TRBD1,TRBJ1-1,TRBV6-5,13,TGTGCCAGCAGTCCAGGGGGGAACACTGAAGCTTTCTTT,CASSPGGNTEAFF
-,TRBD1,TRBJ2-5,TRBV29-1,18,TGCAGCGTTGAGACCATTGCCAGGGGGCGCGTCGGTTTGAAGACCCAGTACTTC,CSVETIARGRVGLKTQYF
-,-,TRBJ1-2,TRBV28,14,TGTGCCAGCAGTTTATCCGGTAACAACTATGGCTACACCTTC,CASSLSGNNYGYTF
-,TRBD2,TRBJ2-7,TRBV6-6,15,TGTGCCAGCACCACTGGTGCGGGGGGGACCTACGAGCAGTACTTC,CASTTGAGGTYEQYF
-,-,TRBJ1-1,TRBV27,16,TGTGCCAGCAGTTTGTACCCCTCGGGACTGAACACTGAAGCTTTCTTT,CASSLYPSGLNTEAFF
once,TRBD2,TRBJ2-7,TRBV6-5,13,TGTGCCACCGGGTCGGGGACTAGGAACGAGCAGTACTTC,CATGSGTRNEQYF
-,TRBD1,TRBJ1-2,TRBV28,14,TGTGCCAGCAGTCCAGGACAGGGGGCGAGTGGCTACACCTTC,CASSPGQGASGYTF
-,-,TRBJ1-5,TRBV11-2,13,TGTGCCAGCAGCTTAGACAGTTATCAGCCCCAGCATTTT,CASSLDSYQPQHF
-,-,TRBJ2-3,TRBV5-6,12,TGTGCCAGCAGCTCCAACACAGATACGCAGTATTTT,CASSSNTDTQYF
-,-,TRBJ1-4,TRBV2,16,TGTGCCAGCAGTGAAGCGAGTGGGCAGAATAATGAAAAACTGTTTTTT,CASSEASGQNNEKLFF
-,-,TRBJ1-2,TRBV29-1,14,TGCAGCGTTGAATTAACGACAGAAGTTTATGGCTACACCTTC,CSVELTTEVYGYTF
-,TRBD1,TRBJ2-7,TRBV18,15,TGTGCCAGCTCACTCGGACAGGGGGCCCTGCTCGAGCAGTACTTC,CASSLGQGALLEQYF
-,-,TRBJ1-1,TRBV6-5,14,TGTGCCAGCAGCCTTGTGAGGATGAACACTGAAGCTTTCTTT,CASSLVRMNTEAFF
-,-,TRBJ1-2,TRBV5-4,17,TGTGCCAGCAGCTTCGAACAGGGCAGAGGACGAGGCTATGGCTACACCTTC,CASSFEQGRGRGYGYTF
-,-,TRBJ1-1,TRBV5-4,11,TGTGCCAGCAGCTCCGGACCGAAAGCTTTCTTT,CASSSGPKAFF
-,TRBD2,TRBJ2-7,TRBV28,17,TGTGCCAGCACCCTTTCTTTTACTAGCGGCCTACCCTACGAGCAGTACTTC,CASTLSFTSGLPYEQYF
-,TRBD2,TRBJ2-7,TRBV4-2,13,TGTGCCAGCAGCGCCGGGACTAGCTACGAGCAGTACTTC,CASSAGTSYEQYF
-,TRBD1,TRBJ1-6,TRBV2,13,TGTGCCAGCATGGACAGGTCTAATTCACCCCTCCACTTT,CASMDRSNSPLHF